These T cell receptor beta chains were read from a single sample in a study of a mutant IDH1 vaccine in newly diagnosed glioma. Only in-frame clones appear in the TCRdb table, and some are missing; sequencing was by immunoSEQ multiplex PCR. The sample includes approximately 54,000 clones, roughly 80% of them seen just once. The source material was PBMCs, sampled from a glioma patient treated with radiotherapy, temozolomide or both. The receptors derive from a young man with glioma. CDR3s include the opening cysteine and the closing phenylalanine or tryptophan. D genes are given only for firm matches. Not every row has a clone size; where given, it reads once, few, many or a size class.

once,-,TRBJ1-1,TRBV19,TGTGCCAGTAGCCCCCCGCGGGGGGTGGTGGGCACTGAAGCTTTCTTT,CASSPPRGVVGTEAFF
-,-,TRBJ1-6,TRBV5-1,TGCGCCAGCAGCCCTACCCGTACTTCCTACCATTCACCCCTCCACTTT,CASSPTRTSYHSPLHF
-,TRBD1,TRBJ1-6,TRBV2,TGTGCCAGCACGACAGGGATTAATTCACCCCTCCACTTT,CASTTGINSPLHF
-,TRBD1,TRBJ1-5,TRBV25-1,TGTGCCAGCAGTGAGGGGACCGGGACAGGGTTGTGCAATCAGCCCCAGCATTTT,CASSEGTGTGLCNQPQHF
few,-,TRBJ2-3,TRBV25-1,TGTGCCAGCAGTCGGGGCATAAGAAGCACAGATACGCAGTATTTT,CASSRGIRSTDTQYF
-,-,TRBJ2-7,TRBV9,TGTGCCAGCAGCGTTGACGGACACTACGAGCAGTACTTC,CASSVDGHYEQYF
-,-,TRBJ1-5,TRBV4-1,TGCGCCAGCAGCCAAGATCCAGGGGCCCCCCAGCATTTT,CASSQDPGAPQHF
-,TRBD1,TRBJ1-2,TRBV5-1,TGCGCCAGCAGCTTCCGGACAGGGGCCAACTATGGCTACACCTTC,CASSFRTGANYGYTF
-,TRBD1,TRBJ2-7,TRBV28,TGTGCCAGCAGCCCGACAGGGGGGCCCTACGAGCAGTACTTC,CASSPTGGPYEQYF
many,-,TRBJ2-1,TRBV6-5,TGTGCCAGCAGTTACTCACCGGGGGGCCCCCGGTTCTTC,CASSYSPGGPRFF
-,-,TRBJ1-1,TRBV6-5,TGTGCCTCCACAGGAACCACTGAAGCTTTCTTT,CASTGTTEAFF
-,-,TRBJ1-1,TRBV6-5,TGTGCCAGCAGTTACTCGATATTTACGGGGTGGACTGAAGCTTTCTTT,CASSYSIFTGWTEAFF
once,-,TRBJ1-4,TRBV6-5,TGTGCCAGCAGTTTTCGGCTATCGGGATATAATGAAAAACTGTTTTTT,CASSFRLSGYNEKLFF
-,TRBD1,TRBJ1-2,TRBV7-9,TGTGCCAGCAGCTTAGGACAGGGTTATGGGGATGGCTACACCTTC,CASSLGQGYGDGYTF
-,-,TRBJ1-1,TRBV6-5,TGTGCCAGCAGTTTCCAGAAGAACACTGAAGCTTTCTTT,CASSFQKNTEAFF
once,-,TRBJ2-7,TRBV7-9,TGTGCCAGCAGCTTAGCCTACGGCGTCGATGGCACCTACGAGCAGTACTTC,CASSLAYGVDGTYEQYF
-,-,TRBJ1-4,TRBV7-8,TGTGCCAGCAGCTTAGCGTTCACTAATGAAAAACTGTTTTTT,CASSLAFTNEKLFF
-,TRBD2,TRBJ2-2,TRBV5-6,TGTGCCAGCAGCGTCCTAGCGGGGGTGAACACCGGGGAGCTGTTTTTT,CASSVLAGVNTGELFF
medium-sized,TRBD2,TRBJ2-5,TRBV13,TGTGCCAGCAGCTTGCGGGAGGGCCTAGAGACCCAGTACTTC,CASSLREGLETQYF
-,-,TRBJ2-5,TRBV6-5,TGTGCCAGCAGTTACTCACGGGCCGGGGGCACAGAGACCCAGTACTTC,CASSYSRAGGTETQYF
-,TRBD1,TRBJ1-1,TRBV7-2,TGTGCCAGCAGTTTCACGGGACAGCCGAACACTGAAGCTTTCTTT,CASSFTGQPNTEAFF
once,TRBD1,TRBJ2-7,TRBV6-5,TGTGCCAGCCGGGACAGGGGTTCCTACGAGCAGTACTTC,CASRDRGSYEQYF
-,-,TRBJ2-7,TRBV27,TGTGCCAGCAGTTCTCAGACAGGAACCTACGAGCAGTACTTC,CASSSQTGTYEQYF
-,TRBD1,TRBJ1-4,TRBV4-2,TGTGCCAGCAGCCTGGGGACAGCGGATGAAAAACTGTTTTTT,CASSLGTADEKLFF
-,TRBD1,TRBJ1-4,TRBV18,TGTGCCAGCTCACCCGGGACAGCCCGTAATGAAAAACTGTTTTTT,CASSPGTARNEKLFF
-,TRBD1,TRBJ1-1,TRBV29-1,TGCAGCGTTGACCTAACGGGACAGCTTACGGAAGCTTTCTTT,CSVDLTGQLTEAFF
-,TRBD1,TRBJ1-1,TRBV5-1,TGCGCCAGCAGCTGGACAGGGGGCGTGGAGATTGGCACTGAAGCTTTCTTT,CASSWTGGVEIGTEAFF
-,TRBD1,TRBJ1-5,TRBV5-1,TGCGCCAGCAGCTTAAGACAGGGGGTAGGTAATCAGCCCCAGCATTTT,CASSLRQGVGNQPQHF
-,-,TRBJ1-1,TRBV7-8,TGTGCCAGCAGCCTCCAGGGAAGGCAGTTGAACACTGAAGCTTTCTTT,CASSLQGRQLNTEAFF
-,TRBD1,TRBJ2-1,TRBV30,TGTGCCTGGAAAGGGACAGGGGGTTACAATGAGCAGTTCTTC,CAWKGTGGYNEQFF
-,-,TRBJ2-2,TRBV18,TGTGCCAGCTCACCTTTAGGAGGAATTAGAAACACCGGGGAGCTGTTTTTT,CASSPLGGIRNTGELFF
-,-,TRBJ2-3,TRBV6-5,TGTGCCAGCAGTTACTCAGATACGCAGTATTTT,CASSYSDTQYF
-,TRBD1,TRBJ2-7,TRBV6-1,TGTGCCAGCAGACCCGGACAGGGCCCCTACGAGCAGTACTTC,CASRPGQGPYEQYF
-,-,TRBJ1-1,TRBV30,TGTGCCTGGAGTGTCCCCCCTGGGAGCACTGAAGCTTTCTTT,CAWSVPPGSTEAFF
-,TRBD1,TRBJ2-7,TRBV28,TGTGCCAGCAGACCGACAGGAACAGGGGGCAAAAATCGGAACGAGCAGTACTTC,CASRPTGTGGKNRNEQYF
once,TRBD1,TRBJ1-4,TRBV6-1,TGTGCCAGCAGTGAAGAATCTGAGGACAGGCATGAAAAACTGTTTTTT,CASSEESEDRHEKLFF
-,-,TRBJ1-2,TRBV19,TGTGCCAGTAGCTTACGGGTGGCCTATGGCTACACCTTC,CASSLRVAYGYTF
once,-,TRBJ2-3,TRBV7-9,TGTGCCAGCAGCAGTTACGGTACGCAGTATTTT,CASSSYGTQYF
-,-,TRBJ2-2,TRBV9,TGTGCCAGCAGCGTTCGTCTGGACACCGGGGAGCTGTTTTTT,CASSVRLDTGELFF
once,-,TRBJ2-2,TRBV4-1,TGCGCCAGCAGCCAAGATGGCACCGGGGAGCTGTTTTTT,CASSQDGTGELFF
once,-,TRBJ2-1,TRBV29-1,TGCAGCGTTGAGGGCGGGACCTCCTACAATGAGCAGTTCTTC,CSVEGGTSYNEQFF
-,-,TRBJ2-7,TRBV7-9,TGTGCCAGCAGCTTTGGAAGTGCACGGCCTTCCTACGAGCAGTACTTC,CASSFGSARPSYEQYF
-,-,TRBJ1-2,TRBV6-5,TGTGCCAGCAGTTACTCGGACAGCTATGGCTACACCTTC,CASSYSDSYGYTF
few,-,TRBJ1-1,TRBV9,TGTGCCAGCAGCCCCCCCAGCGGCATGGCTTTCTTT,CASSPPSGMAFF
-,TRBD1,TRBJ2-1,TRBV30,TGTGCCTGGAGTGCGCCGACAGGGAGTGAGCAGTTCTTC,CAWSAPTGSEQFF
few,-,TRBJ1-5,TRBV30,TGTGCCTGGAGTGAGGGGCAGAGGCAGCCCCAGCATTTT,CAWSEGQRQPQHF
-,-,TRBJ1-2,TRBV6-5,TGTGCCAGCAGTTATTCTCGGACATCCTATGGCTACACCTTC,CASSYSRTSYGYTF
-,-,TRBJ1-2,TRBV25-1,TGTGCCAGCCAGGGCGGCGGGAGAGGCTACACCTTC,CASQGGGRGYTF
-,-,TRBJ1-5,TRBV9,TGTGCCAGCAGCGACACAGGATTGGGGCAGCCCCAGCATTTT,CASSDTGLGQPQHF
-,-,TRBJ1-2,TRBV10-3,TGTGCCATCAGTGAAGAACTGGCGCATGGCTACACCTTC,CAISEELAHGYTF
-,-,TRBJ1-5,TRBV7-6,TGTGCCAGCAGCTTAGCGTCCCCCCGGGCGGATCAGCCCCAGCATTTT,CASSLASPRADQPQHF
-,-,TRBJ2-5,TRBV4-2,TGTGCCAGCAGCCAAGATTCCTATCCCACTCCAGGGCCGCTACAAGAGACCCAGTACTTC,CASSQDSYPTPGPLQETQYF
once,-,TRBJ1-3,TRBV7-9,TGTGCCAGCAGCTTAGCGATGGGACCTAAAACTGGAAACACCATATATTTT,CASSLAMGPKTGNTIYF
few,TRBD1,TRBJ1-1,TRBV7-6,TGTGCCAGCAGCTTCCCCATGGGGGGACAGGGGCAGAACACTGAAGCTTTCTTT,CASSFPMGGQGQNTEAFF
-,-,TRBJ1-4,TRBV30,TGTGCCTGGAGTGGGGGAGGGGGAACCCCTACTGAAAAACTGTTTTTT,CAWSGGGGTPTEKLFF
few,-,TRBJ1-1,TRBV29-1,TGCAGCGCACTATACACTGAAGCTTTCTTT,CSALYTEAFF